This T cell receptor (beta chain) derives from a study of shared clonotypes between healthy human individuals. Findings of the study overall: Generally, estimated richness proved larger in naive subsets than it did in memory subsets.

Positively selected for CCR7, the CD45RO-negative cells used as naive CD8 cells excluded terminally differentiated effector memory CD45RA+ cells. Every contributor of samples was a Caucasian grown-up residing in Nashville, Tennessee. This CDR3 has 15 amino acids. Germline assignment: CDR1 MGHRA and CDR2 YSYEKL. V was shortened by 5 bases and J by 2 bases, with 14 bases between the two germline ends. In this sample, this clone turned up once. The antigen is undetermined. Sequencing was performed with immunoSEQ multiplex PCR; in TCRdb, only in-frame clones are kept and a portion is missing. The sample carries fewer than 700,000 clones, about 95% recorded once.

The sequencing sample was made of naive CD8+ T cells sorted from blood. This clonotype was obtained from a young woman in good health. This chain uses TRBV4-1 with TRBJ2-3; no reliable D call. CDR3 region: CASSTTGIPTDTQYF. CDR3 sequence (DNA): TGCGCCAGCAGCACCACCGGCATCCCCACAGATACGCAGTATTTT.